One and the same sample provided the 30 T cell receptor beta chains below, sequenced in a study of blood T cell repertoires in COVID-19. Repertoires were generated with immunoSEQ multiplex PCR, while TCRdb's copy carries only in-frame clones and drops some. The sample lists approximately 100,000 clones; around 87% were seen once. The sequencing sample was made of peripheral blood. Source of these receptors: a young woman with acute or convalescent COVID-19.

The CDR3 region is CASLRGTTSTDTQYF. CDR3 sequence (DNA): TGTGCCAGCCTCCGGGGGACTACTAGCACAGATACGCAGTATTTT. This chain connects TRBV5-8 to TRBJ2-3; 7 nucleotides align to TRBD2. Unmatched junction bases numbered 8, after V lost 7 bases and J lost 0 bases. The CDR3 has 15 amino acids. The V gene's germline CDR1 is SGHTS and CDR2 YDEGEE.

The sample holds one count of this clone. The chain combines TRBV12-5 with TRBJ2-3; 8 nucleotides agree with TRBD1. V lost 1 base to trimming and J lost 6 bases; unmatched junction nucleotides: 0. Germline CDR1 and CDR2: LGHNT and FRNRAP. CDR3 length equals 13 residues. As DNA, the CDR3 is TGTGCTAGTGGTTTGGGACAGGGGGATACGCAGTATTTT. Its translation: CASGLGQGDTQYF.

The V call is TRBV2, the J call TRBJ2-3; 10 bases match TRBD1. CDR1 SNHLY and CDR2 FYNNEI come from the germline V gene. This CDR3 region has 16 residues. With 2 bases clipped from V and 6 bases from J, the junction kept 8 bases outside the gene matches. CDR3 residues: CASSERWTGGKDTQYF. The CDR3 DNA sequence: TGTGCCAGCAGTGAACGCTGGACAGGGGGGAAGGATACGCAGTATTTT.

The CDR3 sequence is CAWSRDRQETQYF. CDR3 nucleotide sequence: TGTGCCTGGAGTCGCGACAGGCAAGAGACCCAGTACTTC. The chain carries TRBV30 and TRBJ2-5, with D tentatively TRBD1 (6 bases). The CDR3 length is 13 residues. V shed 2 bases and J shed 2 bases, with 9 bases lying between them. Per the germline V gene, CDR1 is GTSNPN and CDR2 is SVGIG (reference sequence).

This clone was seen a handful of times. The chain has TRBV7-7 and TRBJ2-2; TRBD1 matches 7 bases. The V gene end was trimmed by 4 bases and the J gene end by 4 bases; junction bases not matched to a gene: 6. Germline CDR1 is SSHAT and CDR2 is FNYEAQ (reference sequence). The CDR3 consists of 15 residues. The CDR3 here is CASSSDRFSTGELFF. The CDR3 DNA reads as TGTGCCAGCAGCTCGGACAGGTTTAGCACCGGGGAGCTGTTTTTT. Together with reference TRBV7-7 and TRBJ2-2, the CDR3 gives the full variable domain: GAGVSQSPRYKVTKRGQDVTLRCDPISSHATLYWYQQALGQGPEFLTYFNYEAQPDKSGLPSDRFSAERPEGSISTLTIQRTEQRDSAMYRCASSSDRFSTGELFFGEGSRLTVL.

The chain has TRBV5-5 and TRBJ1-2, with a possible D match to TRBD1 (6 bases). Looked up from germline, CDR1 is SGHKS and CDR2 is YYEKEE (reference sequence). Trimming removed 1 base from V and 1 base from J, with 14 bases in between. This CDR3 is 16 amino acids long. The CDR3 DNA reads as TGTGCCAGCAGCTTGCTTCAAACAGGGTTTAACTATGGCTACACCTTC. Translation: CASSLLQTGFNYGYTF.

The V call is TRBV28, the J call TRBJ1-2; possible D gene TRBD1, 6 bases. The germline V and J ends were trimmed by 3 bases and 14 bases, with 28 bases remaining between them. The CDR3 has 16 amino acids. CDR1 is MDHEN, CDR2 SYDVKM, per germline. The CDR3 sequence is CASSFSSTAGAGKTTF. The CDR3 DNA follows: TGTGCCAGCAGTTTTTCCTCCACTGCGGGGGCCGGGAAGACTACCTTC.

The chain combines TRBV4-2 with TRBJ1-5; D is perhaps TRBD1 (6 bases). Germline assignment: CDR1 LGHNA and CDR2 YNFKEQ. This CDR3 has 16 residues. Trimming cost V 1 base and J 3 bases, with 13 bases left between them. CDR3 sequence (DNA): TGTGCCAGCAGCCAAGCTCAGGGGATGGTCAATCAGCCCCAGCATTTT. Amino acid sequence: CASSQAQGMVNQPQHF.

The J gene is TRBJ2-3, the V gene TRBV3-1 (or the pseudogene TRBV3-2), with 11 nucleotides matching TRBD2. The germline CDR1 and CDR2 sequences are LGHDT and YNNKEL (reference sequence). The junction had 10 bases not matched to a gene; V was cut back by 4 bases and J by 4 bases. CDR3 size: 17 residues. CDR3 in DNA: TGTGCCAGCAGCCTTCCACGTTTAGCGGGGGGGCCAGATACGCAGTATTTT. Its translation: CASSLPRLAGGPDTQYF.

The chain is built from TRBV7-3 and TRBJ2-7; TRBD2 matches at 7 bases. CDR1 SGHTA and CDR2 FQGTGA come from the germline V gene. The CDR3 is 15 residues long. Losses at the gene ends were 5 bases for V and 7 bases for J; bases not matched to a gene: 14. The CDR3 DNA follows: TGTGCCAGCAGCCTGGATGGGACTAACCCTCTTGAGCAGTACTTC. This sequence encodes CASSLDGTNPLEQYF.

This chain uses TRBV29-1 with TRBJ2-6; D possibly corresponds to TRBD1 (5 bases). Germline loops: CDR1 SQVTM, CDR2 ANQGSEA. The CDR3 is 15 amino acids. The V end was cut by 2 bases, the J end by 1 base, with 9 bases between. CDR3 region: CSVEPQGSGANVLTF. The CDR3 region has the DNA TGCAGCGTTGAACCCCAGGGATCTGGGGCCAACGTCCTGACTTTC.

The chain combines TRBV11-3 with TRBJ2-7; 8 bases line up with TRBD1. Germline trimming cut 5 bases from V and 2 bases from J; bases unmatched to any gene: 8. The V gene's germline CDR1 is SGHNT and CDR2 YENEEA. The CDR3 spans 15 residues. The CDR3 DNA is TGTGCCAGCAGCCCCGCGGGGACAGGTCCCTACGAGCAGTACTTC. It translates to CASSPAGTGPYEQYF.

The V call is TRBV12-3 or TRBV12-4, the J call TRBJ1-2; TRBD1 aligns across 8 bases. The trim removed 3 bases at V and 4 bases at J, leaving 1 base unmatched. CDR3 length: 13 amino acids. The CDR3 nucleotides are TGTGCCAGCAGTTTCGACAGGGGCTATGGCTACACCTTC. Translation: CASSFDRGYGYTF.

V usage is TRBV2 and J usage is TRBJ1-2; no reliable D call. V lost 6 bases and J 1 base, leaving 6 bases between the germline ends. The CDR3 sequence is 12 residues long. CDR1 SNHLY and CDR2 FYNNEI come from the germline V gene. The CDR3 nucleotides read TGTGCCAGCAGCGAGCGTAACTATGGCTACACCTTC. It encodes CASSERNYGYTF.

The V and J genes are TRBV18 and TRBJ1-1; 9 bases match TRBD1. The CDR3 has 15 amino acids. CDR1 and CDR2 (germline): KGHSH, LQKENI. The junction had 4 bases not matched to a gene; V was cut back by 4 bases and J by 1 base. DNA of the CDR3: TGTGCCAGCTCACGAGAGACAGGGGGGAACACTGAAGCTTTCTTT. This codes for CASSRETGGNTEAFF.

DNA for the CDR3: TGTGCCAGCAGGTCTATGGCCAAAAACATTCAGTACTTC. This encodes CASRSMAKNIQYF. The rearrangement links TRBV2 to TRBJ2-4; D not resolved. Germline CDR1 and CDR2: SNHLY and FYNNEI. V lost 6 bases and J 1 base, leaving 7 bases between the germline ends. This CDR3 spans 13 amino acids. Using reference TRBV2 and TRBJ2-4 for the parts outside the CDR3, the full variable domain is EPEVTQTPSHQVTQMGQEVILRCVPISNHLYFYWYRQILGQKVEFLVSFYNNEISEKSEIFDDQFSVERPDGSNFTLKIRSTKLEDSAMYFCASRSMAKNIQYFGAGTRLSVL.

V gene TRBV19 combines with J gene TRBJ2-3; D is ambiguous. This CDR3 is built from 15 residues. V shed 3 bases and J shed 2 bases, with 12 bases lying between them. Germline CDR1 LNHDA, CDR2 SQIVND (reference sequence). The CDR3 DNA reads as TGTGCCAGTAGTATCTTGTTTCGACTCACAGATACGCAGTATTTT. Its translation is CASSILFRLTDTQYF.

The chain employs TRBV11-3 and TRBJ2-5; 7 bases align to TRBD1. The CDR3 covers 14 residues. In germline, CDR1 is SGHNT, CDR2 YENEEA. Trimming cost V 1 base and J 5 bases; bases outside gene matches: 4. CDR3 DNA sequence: TGTGCCAGCAGCTTAGGGGGGACAGAGGAGACCCAGTACTTC. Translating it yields CASSLGGTEETQYF.

CDR3 nucleotide sequence: TGTGCCAGTAGTACGACACCCTCCTACGAGCAGTACTTC. This sequence encodes CASSTTPSYEQYF. The genes are TRBV19 and TRBJ2-7; D uncertain. Germline lookup yields CDR1 LNHDA and CDR2 SQIVND (reference sequence). The CDR3 is made up of 13 amino acids. V dropped 4 bases and J dropped 0 bases, with 7 bases sitting between them.

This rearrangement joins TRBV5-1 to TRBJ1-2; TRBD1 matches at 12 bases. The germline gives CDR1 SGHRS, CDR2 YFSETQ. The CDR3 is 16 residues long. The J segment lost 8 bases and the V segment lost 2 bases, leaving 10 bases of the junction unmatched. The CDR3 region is CASSLLPGQGAQGYTF. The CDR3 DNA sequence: TGCGCCAGCAGCTTACTACCGGGACAGGGGGCACAAGGCTACACCTTC.

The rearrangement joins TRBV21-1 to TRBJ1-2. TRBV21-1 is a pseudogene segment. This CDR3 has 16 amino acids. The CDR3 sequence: CASTGDGPEGVYGYTF. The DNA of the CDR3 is TGTGCCAGCACCGGGGACGGCCCGGAGGGTGTCTATGGCTACACCTTC.

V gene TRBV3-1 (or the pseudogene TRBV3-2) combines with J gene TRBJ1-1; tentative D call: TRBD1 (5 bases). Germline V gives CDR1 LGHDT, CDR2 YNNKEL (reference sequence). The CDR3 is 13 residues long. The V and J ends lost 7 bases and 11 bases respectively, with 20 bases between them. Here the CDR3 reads CASTLKGVGRAFF. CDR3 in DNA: TGTGCCAGCACCTTGAAAGGGGTCGGTAGGGCTTTCTTT.

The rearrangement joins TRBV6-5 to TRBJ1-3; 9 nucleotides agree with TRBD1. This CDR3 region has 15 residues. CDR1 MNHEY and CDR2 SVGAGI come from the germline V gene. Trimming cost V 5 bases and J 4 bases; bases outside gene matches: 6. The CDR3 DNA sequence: TGTGCCAGCAGTCCACAGGGGGCCAAAGGAAACACCATATATTTT. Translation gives CASSPQGAKGNTIYF.

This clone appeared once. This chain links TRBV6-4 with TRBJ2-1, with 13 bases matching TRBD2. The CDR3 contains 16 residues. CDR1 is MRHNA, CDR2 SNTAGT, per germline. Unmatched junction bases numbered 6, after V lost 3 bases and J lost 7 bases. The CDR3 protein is CASSEGLAGARNEQFF. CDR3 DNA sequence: TGTGCCAGCAGTGAAGGACTAGCGGGGGCCCGAAATGAGCAGTTCTTC.

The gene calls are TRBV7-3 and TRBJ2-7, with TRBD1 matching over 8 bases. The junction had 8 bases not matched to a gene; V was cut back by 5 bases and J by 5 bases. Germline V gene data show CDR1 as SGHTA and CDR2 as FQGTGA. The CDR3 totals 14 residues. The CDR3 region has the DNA TGTGCCAGCAGCCAGACAGGGGCCCAAGACGAGCAGTACTTC. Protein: CASSQTGAQDEQYF.

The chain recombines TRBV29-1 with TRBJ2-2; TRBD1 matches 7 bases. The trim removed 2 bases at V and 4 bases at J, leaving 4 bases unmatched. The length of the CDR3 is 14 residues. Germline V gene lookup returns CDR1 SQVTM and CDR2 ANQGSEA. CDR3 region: CSVETGDRTGELFF. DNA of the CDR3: TGCAGCGTTGAAACAGGGGATCGCACCGGGGAGCTGTTTTTT.

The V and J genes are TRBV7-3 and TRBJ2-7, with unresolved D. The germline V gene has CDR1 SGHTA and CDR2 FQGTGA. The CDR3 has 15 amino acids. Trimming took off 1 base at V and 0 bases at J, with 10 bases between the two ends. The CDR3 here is CASSLIPPVSYEQYF. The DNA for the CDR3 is TGTGCCAGCAGCTTAATCCCTCCGGTCTCCTACGAGCAGTACTTC.

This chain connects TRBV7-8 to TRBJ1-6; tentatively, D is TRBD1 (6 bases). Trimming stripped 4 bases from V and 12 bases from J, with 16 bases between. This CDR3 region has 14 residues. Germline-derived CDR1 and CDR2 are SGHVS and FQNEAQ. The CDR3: CASSSDSLGRPLHF. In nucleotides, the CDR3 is TGTGCCAGCAGCTCGGACAGCCTGGGCCGACCCCTCCACTTT.

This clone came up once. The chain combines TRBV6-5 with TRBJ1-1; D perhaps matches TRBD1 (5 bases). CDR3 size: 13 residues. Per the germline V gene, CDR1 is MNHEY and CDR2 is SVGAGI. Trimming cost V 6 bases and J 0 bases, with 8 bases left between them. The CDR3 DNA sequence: TGTGCCAGCAGGGACATATTGAACACTGAAGCTTTCTTT. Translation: CASRDILNTEAFF.

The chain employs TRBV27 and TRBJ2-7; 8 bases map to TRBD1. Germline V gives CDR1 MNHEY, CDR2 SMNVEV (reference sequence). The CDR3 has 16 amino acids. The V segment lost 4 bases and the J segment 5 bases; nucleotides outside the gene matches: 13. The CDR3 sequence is CASSYTDREDTDEQYF. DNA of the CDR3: TGTGCCAGCAGTTACACGGACAGGGAGGACACGGACGAGCAGTACTTC.